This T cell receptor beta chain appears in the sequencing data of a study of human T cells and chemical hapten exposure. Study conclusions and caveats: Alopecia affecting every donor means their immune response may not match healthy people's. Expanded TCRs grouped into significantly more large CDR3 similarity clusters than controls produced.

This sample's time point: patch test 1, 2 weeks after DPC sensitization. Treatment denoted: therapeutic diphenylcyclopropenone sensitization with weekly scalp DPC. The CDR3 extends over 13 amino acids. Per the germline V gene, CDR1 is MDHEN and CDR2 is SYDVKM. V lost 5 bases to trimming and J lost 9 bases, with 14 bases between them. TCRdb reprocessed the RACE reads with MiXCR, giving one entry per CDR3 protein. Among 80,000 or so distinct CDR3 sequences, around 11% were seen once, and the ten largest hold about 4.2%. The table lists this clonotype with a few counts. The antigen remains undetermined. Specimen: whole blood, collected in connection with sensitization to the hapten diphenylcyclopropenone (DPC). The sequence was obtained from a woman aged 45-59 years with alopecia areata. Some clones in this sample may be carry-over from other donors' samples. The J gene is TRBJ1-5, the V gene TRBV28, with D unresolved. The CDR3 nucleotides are TGTGCCAGCAGTGCCGGGAGCCGTCCGCCCCAGCATTTT. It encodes CASSAGSRPPQHF.